The clone carrying this T cell receptor beta chain was recorded a few times. Its matching antigen is unknown. Germline V gene lookup returns CDR1 GTSNPN and CDR2 SVGIG (reference sequence). The CDR3 has 13 amino acids. Germline trimming cut 3 bases from V and 5 bases from J; bases unmatched to any gene: 5. TCRB transcripts that were expressed got sequenced, as all of the isolated RNA had been reverse transcribed. Sequencing of naive, central memory and regulatory T cell samples gave an average of roughly 4 million reads. The table came from immunoSEQ multiplex PCR; TCRdb's copy has only in-frame clones and leaves some out. The table includes 250,000 to 300,000 clones, 20% to 25% detected once. The record originates from a study of beta chain features in type 1 diabetes. Overall study: Patients and healthy donors were similar in age, gender and cell yields.

Findings of the study overall: A possible short-template PCR bias applies equally to patients and controls. TCRB CDR3s were moderately but significantly shorter in Type 1 diabetes patients in all four CD4+ subsets. When VDJ junctions were examined, type 1 diabetes patients showed fewer insertions and more deletions.

The chain combines TRBV30 with TRBJ1-1, with 8 bases identical to TRBD1. Sequencing was carried out using naive CD4+ T cells from blood. The TCR originated in a young woman with type 1 diabetes. The CDR3 nucleotides are TGTGCCTGGAGGGAACAGGGGGGGACTGAAGCTTTCTTT. It yields the protein CAWREQGGTEAFF.